This record covers a single TCR beta chain. Its antigen is currently unknown. Naive CD8 cells lacked CD45RO, underwent positive selection for CCR7 and left out terminally differentiated effector memory CD45RA+ cells. The data are from a study of shared clonotypes between healthy human individuals. Study as a whole: Each donor had three CD4 naive, three CD4 memory, two CD8 naive and one CD8 memory plate. The study's findings and limits: The authors expected sequencing depth to affect clonotype sharing among donors. Exclusively blood specimens were collected; tissue repertoires likely differ. A handful of donors had approximately 4.6% of their naive CD4 clonotypes in common.

CDR3 size: 18 residues. Germline values: CDR1 SGHRS, CDR2 YFSETQ. V lost 0 bases, J lost 1 base, and 9 bases stayed unmatched. This table comes from immunoSEQ multiplex PCR, and its TCRdb copy is limited to in-frame clones, with some not included. The table includes about 820,000 clones, 92% detected once. This chain joins TRBV5-1 and TRBJ2-3, with TRBD1 identical over 9 bases. Sequences were obtained from naive CD8+ T cells sorted from blood. The sequence came from a young man in good health. CDR3 in DNA: TGCGCCAGCAGCTTGGATTTACTGGGACAGGGAGGCACAGATACGCAGTATTTT. This gives the protein CASSLDLLGQGGTDTQYF. Looking up the rest from reference TRBV5-1 and TRBJ2-3 gives the full variable domain: KAGVTQTPRYLIKTRGQQVTLSCSPISGHRSVSWYQQTPGQGLQFLFEYFSETQRNKGNFPGRFSGRQFSNSRSEMNVSTLELGDSALYLCASSLDLLGQGGTDTQYFGPGTRLTVL.